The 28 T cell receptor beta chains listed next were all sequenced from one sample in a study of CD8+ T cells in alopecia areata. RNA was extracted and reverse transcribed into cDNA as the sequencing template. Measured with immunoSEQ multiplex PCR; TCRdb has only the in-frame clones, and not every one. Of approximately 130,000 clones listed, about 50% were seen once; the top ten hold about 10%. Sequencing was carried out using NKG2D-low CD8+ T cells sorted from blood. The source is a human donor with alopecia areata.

CDR3 nucleotides: TGTGCCTGGAGTGTAGGGACTGGCGCCTACGAGCAGTACTTC. This sequence encodes CAWSVGTGAYEQYF. The rearrangement links TRBV30 to TRBJ2-7; the D gene is possibly TRBD2 (6 bases). The ends were cut back, 0 bases at V and 2 bases at J, with 11 bases in the middle. The CDR3 runs to 14 residues. Germline CDR1 and CDR2: GTSNPN and SVGIG (reference sequence).

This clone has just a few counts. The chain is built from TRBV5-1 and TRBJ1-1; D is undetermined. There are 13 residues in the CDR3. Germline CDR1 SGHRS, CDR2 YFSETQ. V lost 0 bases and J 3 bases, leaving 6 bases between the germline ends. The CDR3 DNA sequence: TGCGCCAGCAGCTTGGTGGTGGACACTGAAGCTTTCTTT. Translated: CASSLVVDTEAFF.

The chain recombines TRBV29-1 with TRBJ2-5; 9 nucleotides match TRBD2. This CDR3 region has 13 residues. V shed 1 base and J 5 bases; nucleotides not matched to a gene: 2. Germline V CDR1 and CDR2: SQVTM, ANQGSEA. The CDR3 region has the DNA TGCAGCGTTGAAGTTACTAGCGGGGAGACCCAGTACTTC. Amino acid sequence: CSVEVTSGETQYF.

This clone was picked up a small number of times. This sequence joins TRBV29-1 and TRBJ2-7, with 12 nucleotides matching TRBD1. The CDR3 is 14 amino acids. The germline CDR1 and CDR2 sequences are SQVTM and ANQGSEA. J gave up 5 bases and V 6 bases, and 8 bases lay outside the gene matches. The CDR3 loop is CSVVARDRGHEQYF. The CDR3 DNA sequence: TGCAGCGTCGTCGCCCGGGACAGGGGGCACGAGCAGTACTTC.

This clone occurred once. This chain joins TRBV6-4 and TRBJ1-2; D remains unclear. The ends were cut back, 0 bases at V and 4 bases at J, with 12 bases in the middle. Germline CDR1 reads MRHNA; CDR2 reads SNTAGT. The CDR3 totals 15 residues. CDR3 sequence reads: CASSDSGEDVYGYTF. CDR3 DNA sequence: TGTGCCAGCAGTGACTCCGGAGAGGACGTCTATGGCTACACCTTC.

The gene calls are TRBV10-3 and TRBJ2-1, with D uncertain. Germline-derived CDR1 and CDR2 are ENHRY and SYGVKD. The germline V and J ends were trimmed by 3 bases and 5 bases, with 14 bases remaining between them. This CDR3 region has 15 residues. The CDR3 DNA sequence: TGTGCCATCAGTGACTCAGCGTTGGATGACAATGAGCAGTTCTTC. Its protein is CAISDSALDDNEQFF.

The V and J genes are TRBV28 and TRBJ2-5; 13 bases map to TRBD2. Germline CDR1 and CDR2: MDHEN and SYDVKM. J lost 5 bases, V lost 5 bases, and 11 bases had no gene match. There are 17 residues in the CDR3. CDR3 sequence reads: CASSTSGGAIPRETQYF. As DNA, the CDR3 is TGTGCCAGCAGTACTAGCGGGGGGGCCATTCCCAGGGAGACCCAGTACTTC.

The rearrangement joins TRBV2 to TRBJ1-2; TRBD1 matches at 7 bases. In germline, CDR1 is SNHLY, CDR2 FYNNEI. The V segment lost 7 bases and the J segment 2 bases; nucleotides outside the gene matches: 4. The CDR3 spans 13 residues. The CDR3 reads CASIGQANYGYTF. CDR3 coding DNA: TGTGCCAGCATTGGACAGGCCAACTATGGCTACACCTTC.

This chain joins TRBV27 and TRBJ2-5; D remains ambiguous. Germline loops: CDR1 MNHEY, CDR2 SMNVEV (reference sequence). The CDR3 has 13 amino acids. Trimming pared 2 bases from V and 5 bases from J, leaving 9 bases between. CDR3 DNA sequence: TGTGCCAGCAGTTTAATGGGAACGGAGACCCAGTACTTC. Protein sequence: CASSLMGTETQYF.

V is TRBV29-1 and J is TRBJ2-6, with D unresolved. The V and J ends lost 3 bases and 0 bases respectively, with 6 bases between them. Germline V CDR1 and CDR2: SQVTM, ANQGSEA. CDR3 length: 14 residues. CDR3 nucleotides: TGCAGCGTTGAGAACAACTCTGGGGCCAACGTCCTGACTTTC. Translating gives CSVENNSGANVLTF. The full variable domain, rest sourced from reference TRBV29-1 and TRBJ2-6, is SAVISQKPSRDICQRGTSLTIQCQVDSQVTMMFWYRQQPGQSLTLIATANQGSEATYESGFVIDKFPISRPNLTFSTLTVSNMSPEDSSIYLCSVENNSGANVLTFGAGSRLTVL.

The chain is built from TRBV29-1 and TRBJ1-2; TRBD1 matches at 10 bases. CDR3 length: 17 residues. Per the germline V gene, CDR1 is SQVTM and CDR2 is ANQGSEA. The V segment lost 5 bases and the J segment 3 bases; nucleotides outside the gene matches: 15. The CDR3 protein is CSVYSGQGTPGDYGYTF. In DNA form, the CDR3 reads TGCAGCGTTTACTCGGGACAGGGGACGCCGGGGGACTATGGCTACACCTTC.

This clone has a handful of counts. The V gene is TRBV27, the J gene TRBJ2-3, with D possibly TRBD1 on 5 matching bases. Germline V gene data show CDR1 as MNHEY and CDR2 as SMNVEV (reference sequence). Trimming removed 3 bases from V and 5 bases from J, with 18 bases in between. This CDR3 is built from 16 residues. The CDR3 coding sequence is TGTGCCAGCAGTTTTGGAGTGCAGGGCTTTGAAGATACGCAGTATTTT. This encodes CASSFGVQGFEDTQYF.

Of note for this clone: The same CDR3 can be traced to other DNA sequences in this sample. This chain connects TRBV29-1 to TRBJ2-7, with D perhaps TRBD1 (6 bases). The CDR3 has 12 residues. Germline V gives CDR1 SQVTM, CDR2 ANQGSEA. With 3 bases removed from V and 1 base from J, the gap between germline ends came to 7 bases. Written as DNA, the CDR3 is TGCAGCGTTGAGGGGGCTTCCTACGAGCAGTACTTC. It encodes CSVEGASYEQYF.

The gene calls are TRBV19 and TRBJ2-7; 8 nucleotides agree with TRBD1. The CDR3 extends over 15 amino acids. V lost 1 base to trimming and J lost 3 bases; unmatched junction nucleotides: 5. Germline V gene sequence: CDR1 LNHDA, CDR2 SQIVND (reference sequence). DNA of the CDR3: TGTGCCAGTAGTATAGTTGCAGGGGGCAACTACGAGCAGTACTTC. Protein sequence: CASSIVAGGNYEQYF.

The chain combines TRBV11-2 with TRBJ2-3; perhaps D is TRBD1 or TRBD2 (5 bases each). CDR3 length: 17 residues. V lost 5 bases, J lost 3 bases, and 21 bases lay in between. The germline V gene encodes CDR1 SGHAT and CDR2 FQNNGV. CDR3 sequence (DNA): TGTGCCAGCAGCCCTCTAGATCCGGGACCCGGGACAGATACGCAGTATTTT. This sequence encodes CASSPLDPGPGTDTQYF.

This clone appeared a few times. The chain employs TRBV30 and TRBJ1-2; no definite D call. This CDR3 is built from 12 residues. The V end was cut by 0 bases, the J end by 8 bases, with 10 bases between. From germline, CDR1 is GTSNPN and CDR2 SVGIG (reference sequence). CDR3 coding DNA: TGTGCCTGGAGTGTACGGGCGGACGGCTACACCTTC. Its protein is CAWSVRADGYTF. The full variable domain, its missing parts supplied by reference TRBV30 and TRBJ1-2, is SQTIHQWPATLVQPVGSPLSLECTVEGTSNPNLYWYRQAAGRGLQLLFYSVGIGQISSEVPQNLSASRPQDRQFILSSKKLLLSDSGFYLCAWSVRADGYTFGSGTRLTVV.

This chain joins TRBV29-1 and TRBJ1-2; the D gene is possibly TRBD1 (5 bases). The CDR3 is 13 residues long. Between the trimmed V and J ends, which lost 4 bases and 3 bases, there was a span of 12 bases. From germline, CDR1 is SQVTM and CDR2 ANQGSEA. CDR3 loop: CSVGGAAYYGYTF. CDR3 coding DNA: TGCAGCGTTGGGGGCGCCGCCTACTATGGCTACACCTTC.

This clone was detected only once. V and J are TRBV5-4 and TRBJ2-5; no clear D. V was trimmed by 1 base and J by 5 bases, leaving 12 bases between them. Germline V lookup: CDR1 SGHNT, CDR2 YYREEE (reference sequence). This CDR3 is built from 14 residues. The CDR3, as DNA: TGTGCCAGCAGCTTGTGGGGATCCTGGGAGACCCAGTACTTC. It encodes CASSLWGSWETQYF.

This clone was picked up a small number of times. CDR3 nucleotide sequence: TGCAGCGATCTACCGGGCACAGATACGCAGTATTTT. As protein: CSDLPGTDTQYF. The chain has TRBV29-1 and TRBJ2-3; D ambiguous. V was cut by 7 bases and J by 1 base, with 9 bases left in between. The CDR3 has 12 amino acids. In germline, CDR1 is SQVTM, CDR2 ANQGSEA.

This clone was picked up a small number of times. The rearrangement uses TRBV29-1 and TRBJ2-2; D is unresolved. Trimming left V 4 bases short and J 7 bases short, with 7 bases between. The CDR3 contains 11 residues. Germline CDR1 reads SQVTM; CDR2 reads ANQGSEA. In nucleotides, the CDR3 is TGCAGCGTTGGTATGGACGGGGAGCTGTTTTTT. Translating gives CSVGMDGELFF.

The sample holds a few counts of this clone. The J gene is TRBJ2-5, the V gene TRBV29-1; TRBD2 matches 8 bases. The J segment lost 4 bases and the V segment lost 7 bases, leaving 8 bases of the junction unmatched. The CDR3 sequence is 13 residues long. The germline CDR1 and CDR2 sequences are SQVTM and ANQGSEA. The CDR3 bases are TGCAGCGGGTGGGGACTAGTGGGAGAGACCCAGTACTTC. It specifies CSGWGLVGETQYF.

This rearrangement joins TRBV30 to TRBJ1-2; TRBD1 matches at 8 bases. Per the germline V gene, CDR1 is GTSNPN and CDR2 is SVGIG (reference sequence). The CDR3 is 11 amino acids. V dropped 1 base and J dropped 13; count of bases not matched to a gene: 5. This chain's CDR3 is CAWSGRGLFTF. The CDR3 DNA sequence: TGTGCCTGGAGTGGCAGGGGGCTGTTCACCTTC.

CDR3 coding DNA: TGTGCCTGGACCCACGGGACAGGGGTCGGTGAGCAGTTCTTC. Its translation: CAWTHGTGVGEQFF. The gene calls are TRBV30 and TRBJ2-1; 10 nucleotides align to TRBD1. V shed 4 bases, J shed 9 bases, and the junction held 9 bases outside the gene matches. The CDR3 contains 14 residues. CDR1 GTSNPN and CDR2 SVGIG come from the germline V gene (reference sequence).

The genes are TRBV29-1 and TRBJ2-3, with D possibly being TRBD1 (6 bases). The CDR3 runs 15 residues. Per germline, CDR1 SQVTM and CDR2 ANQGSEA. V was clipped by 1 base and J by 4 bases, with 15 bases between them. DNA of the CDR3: TGCAGCGTTGAAGGGGGCAGGGGTGCGGCAGATACGCAGTATTTT. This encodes CSVEGGRGAADTQYF.

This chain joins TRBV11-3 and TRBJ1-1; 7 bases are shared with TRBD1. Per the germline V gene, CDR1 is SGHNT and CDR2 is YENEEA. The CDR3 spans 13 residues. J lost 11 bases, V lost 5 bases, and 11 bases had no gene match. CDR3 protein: CASSEGSDREAFF. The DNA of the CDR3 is TGTGCCAGCAGCGAGGGATCCGACAGGGAGGCTTTCTTT.

The CDR3 here is CSGGAGNEQYF. The CDR3 DNA reads as TGCAGCGGGGGGGCAGGGAATGAGCAGTACTTC. This chain links TRBV29-1 with TRBJ2-7; D may match TRBD1 or TRBD2 (6 bases each). V was pared by 7 bases and J by 7 bases, with 14 bases between. The CDR3 extends over 11 amino acids. Germline values: CDR1 SQVTM, CDR2 ANQGSEA.

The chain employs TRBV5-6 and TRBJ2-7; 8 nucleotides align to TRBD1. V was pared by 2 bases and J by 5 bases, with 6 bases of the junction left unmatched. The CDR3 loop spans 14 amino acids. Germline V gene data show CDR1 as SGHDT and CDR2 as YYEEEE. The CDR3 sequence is CASSFRDRTHEQYF. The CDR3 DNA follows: TGTGCCAGCAGCTTCCGGGACAGGACCCACGAGCAGTACTTC.

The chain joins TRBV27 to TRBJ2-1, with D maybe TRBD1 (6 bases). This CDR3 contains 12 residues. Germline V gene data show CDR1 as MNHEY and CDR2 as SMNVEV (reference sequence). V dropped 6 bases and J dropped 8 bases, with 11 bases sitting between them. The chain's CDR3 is CASSSQGHEQFF. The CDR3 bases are TGTGCCAGCAGCAGTCAGGGGCATGAGCAGTTCTTC.